Below are 9 T cell receptor beta chains sequenced from a single sample in a study of shared clonotypes between healthy human individuals. The table came from immunoSEQ multiplex PCR; TCRdb's copy has only in-frame clones and leaves some out. The sample lists about 2.2 million clones, around 93% occurring once. Naive-designated CD8 cells lacked CD45RO, were positively enriched for CCR7, and omitted terminally differentiated effector memory CD45RA+ cells. The sequenced material came from naive CD8+ T cells from PBMCs. These receptors were collected from a man in his late teens or twenties in good health. Some clones in this sample may be carry-over from other donors' samples.

The chain combines TRBV4-3 with TRBJ2-7; a possible D gene is TRBD2 (7 bases). V lost 9 bases and J 3 bases, leaving 27 bases between the germline ends. The CDR3 is 17 residues long. Germline CDR1 reads LGHNA; CDR2 reads YSLEER. The CDR3 DNA reads as TGCGCCAGAGGGGGGCTAAATTTGAGGGAGGGCCGCTACGAGCAGTACTTC. It translates to CARGGLNLREGRYEQYF.

This clone was seen a single time. The chain is built from TRBV27 and TRBJ2-2; 7 bases map to TRBD2. Germline V gene sequence: CDR1 MNHEY, CDR2 SMNVEV (reference sequence). The CDR3 is 16 residues long. Trimming at V came to 0 bases and at J to 4 bases, leaving 5 bases not matched to a gene. The CDR3 DNA reads as TGTGCCAGCAGTTTATCGGTCGGGGGGACCACCGGGGAGCTGTTTTTT. This gives the protein CASSLSVGGTTGELFF.

This chain connects TRBV6-5 to TRBJ2-7; 13 bases map to TRBD2. This CDR3 has 15 amino acids. The V gene end was trimmed by 2 bases and the J gene end by 3 bases; junction bases not matched to a gene: 1. Germline lookup yields CDR1 MNHEY and CDR2 SVGAGI. CDR3 DNA sequence: TGTGCCAGCAGTTACGGGACTAGCGGGAACTACGAGCAGTACTTC. Amino acid sequence: CASSYGTSGNYEQYF.

This clone was counted once. The chain carries TRBV28 and TRBJ2-5; a weak D match, TRBD1 (6 bases). The germline V and J ends were trimmed by 6 bases and 1 base, with 15 bases remaining between them. The CDR3 is 15 amino acids. Germline CDR1 reads MDHEN; CDR2 reads SYDVKM. The CDR3 coding sequence is TGTGCCAGCAGCGACCCGGGACACTCCCAAGAGACCCAGTACTTC. This sequence encodes CASSDPGHSQETQYF. Filled out from reference TRBV28 and TRBJ2-5, the complete variable domain reads DVKVTQSSRYLVKRTGEKVFLECVQDMDHENMFWYRQDPGLGLRLIYFSYDVKMKEKGDIPEGYSVSREKKERFSLILESASTNQTSMYLCASSDPGHSQETQYFGPGTRLLVL.

This clone was observed once. The V call is TRBV5-1, the J call TRBJ1-1; maybe TRBD1 (5 bases). The CDR3 contains 13 residues. The germline CDR1 and CDR2 sequences are SGHRS and YFSETQ. Trimming cost V 4 bases and J 8 bases, with 15 bases left between them. The CDR3 DNA is TGCGCCAGCAGCCTTGGTCCAGGGCGGGAAGCTTTCTTT. Its translation is CASSLGPGREAFF.

This clone appeared a single time. The chain uses TRBV4-1 and TRBJ2-1; TRBD1 aligns across 9 bases. The CDR3 runs 16 residues. The trim removed 4 bases at V and 2 bases at J, leaving 6 bases unmatched. CDR1 and CDR2 from the germline V gene are MGHRA and YSYEKL. CDR3: CASSRGGTGPYNEQFF. CDR3 DNA sequence: TGCGCCAGCAGCCGGGGGGGGACAGGGCCCTACAATGAGCAGTTCTTC.

The chain carries TRBV5-1 and TRBJ2-1; D gene unclear. This CDR3 is 16 amino acids long. V lost 0 bases and J 6 bases, leaving 16 bases between the germline ends. Germline CDR1 and CDR2: SGHRS and YFSETQ. CDR3 amino acids: CASSLEQYLLGNEQFF. In nucleotides, the CDR3 is TGCGCCAGCAGCTTGGAGCAGTACTTACTGGGCAATGAGCAGTTCTTC.

The chain couples TRBV7-6 to TRBJ1-5; D call uncertain. V gave up 5 bases and J gave up 2 bases, with 7 bases separating them. CDR1 and CDR2 from the germline V gene are SGHVS and FNYEAQ. The CDR3 is 13 amino acids. In DNA, the CDR3 is TGTGCCAGCAGCCCTTTAGGCAATCAGCCCCAGCATTTT. Translating it yields CASSPLGNQPQHF.

This clone was found once. This chain joins TRBV19 and TRBJ1-5; possible D gene TRBD1, 5 bases. This CDR3 is 13 amino acids long. V gave up 10 bases and J gave up 3 bases, with 13 bases separating them. Germline V gene lookup returns CDR1 LNHDA and CDR2 SQIVND (reference sequence). The CDR3 reads CATMDKLNQPQHF. The CDR3 DNA reads TGTGCCACGATGGACAAACTCAATCAGCCCCAGCATTTT.